This T cell receptor beta chain was retrieved from a study of cytomegalovirus exposure and HLA in healthy donors. General study points: Productive status was seen about 90% or about 30% of the time for most TCR beta V segments in an earlier analysis.

PCR was performed using 60 Vbeta and 13 Jbeta primers. Only in-frame clones appear in the TCRdb table, and some are missing; sequencing was by immunoSEQ multiplex PCR. The sample has fewer than 200,000 clones, around 80% seen once. The CDR3 runs 12 residues. Germline-derived CDR1 and CDR2 are MNHNS and SASEGT. V lost 6 bases, J lost 6 bases, and 9 bases lay in between. In regard to this clone: Its antigen remains unknown.

The chain uses TRBV6-1 and TRBJ2-1; the D gene is possibly TRBD2 (5 bases). The TCR sequence derives from a male donor in good health and CMV-seronegative. Material: PBMCs. CDR3 protein: CASRRDSNEQFF. The CDR3 DNA reads as TGTGCCAGCAGGAGGGATAGCAATGAGCAGTTCTTC.